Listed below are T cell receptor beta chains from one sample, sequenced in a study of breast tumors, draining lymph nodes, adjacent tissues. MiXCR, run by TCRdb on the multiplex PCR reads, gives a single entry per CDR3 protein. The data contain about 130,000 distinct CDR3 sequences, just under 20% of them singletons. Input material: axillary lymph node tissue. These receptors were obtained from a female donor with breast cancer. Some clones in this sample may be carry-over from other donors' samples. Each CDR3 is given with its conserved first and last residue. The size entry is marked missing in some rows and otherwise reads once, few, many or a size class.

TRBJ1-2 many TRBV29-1 CSVETGGYTF
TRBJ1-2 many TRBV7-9 CASGEGSQPFGYTF
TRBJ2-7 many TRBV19 CASSINGRGTSGIHGQYF
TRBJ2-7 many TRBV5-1 CASSSGGRTRLDEQYF
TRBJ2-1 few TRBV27 CASSFEPGLTYNGQFF
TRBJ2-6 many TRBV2 CASSAAQRANVLTF
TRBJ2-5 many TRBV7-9 CASSLGGLAGAPHETQYF
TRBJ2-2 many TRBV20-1 CSARDPSGKLFF
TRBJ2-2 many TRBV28 CASRRQNTGELFF
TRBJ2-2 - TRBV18 CASSPNRVSNTGELFF
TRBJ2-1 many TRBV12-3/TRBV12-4 CASSPETSGRAVYNEQFF
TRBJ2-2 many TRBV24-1 CATSDLARGANTGELFF
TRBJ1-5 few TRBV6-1 CASSEAIHGTLSFQNQPQHF
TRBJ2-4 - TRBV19 CASSIGRTLIAKNIQYF
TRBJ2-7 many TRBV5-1 CASWEFSYEQYF
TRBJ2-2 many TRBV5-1 CASSLEQDTGELFF
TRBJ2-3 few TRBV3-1 CASIQGPRMDTQYF
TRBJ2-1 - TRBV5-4 CASSFRQGAWNEQFF
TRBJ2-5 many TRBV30 CAWTAGTATLETQYF
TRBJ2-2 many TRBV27 CAAGRTAGELFF
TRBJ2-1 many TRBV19 CASGQGSYNEQFF
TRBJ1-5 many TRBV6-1 CASRPVQGSNQPQHF
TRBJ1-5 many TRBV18 CASSPGGQPQHF
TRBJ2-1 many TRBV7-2 CASSLTSLAGGRNEQFF
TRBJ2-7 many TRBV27 CASRDGDSYEQYF
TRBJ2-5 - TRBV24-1 CATGLAGGETQYF
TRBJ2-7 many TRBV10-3 CAISDLAGDREQYF
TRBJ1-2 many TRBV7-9 CASSLEWDGYTF
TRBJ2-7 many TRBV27 CASRKRGGVVSSYEQYF
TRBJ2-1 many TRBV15 CATSRDRGSYNEQFF
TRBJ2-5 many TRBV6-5 CASRLMETQYF
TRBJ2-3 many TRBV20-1 CSASSGGSTDTQYF
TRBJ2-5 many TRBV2 CASSETGRETQYF
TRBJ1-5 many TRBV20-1 CSASTGAKGGNQPQHF
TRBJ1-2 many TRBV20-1 CSASPTGTYGYTF
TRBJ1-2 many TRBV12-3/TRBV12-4 CASRLVSTAPGYTF
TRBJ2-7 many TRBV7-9 CASSQPGGGRHEQYF
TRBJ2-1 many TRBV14 CASSQVAGGPGNEQFF
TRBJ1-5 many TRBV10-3 CAISDQIQPQHF
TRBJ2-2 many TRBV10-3 CAIGDGELFF
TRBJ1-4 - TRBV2 CASSGLGLEKLFF
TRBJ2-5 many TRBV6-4 CASSELAAYQETQYF
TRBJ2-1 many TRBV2 CAQGGGGYNEQFF
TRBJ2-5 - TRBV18 CASSFLPEQLQETQYF